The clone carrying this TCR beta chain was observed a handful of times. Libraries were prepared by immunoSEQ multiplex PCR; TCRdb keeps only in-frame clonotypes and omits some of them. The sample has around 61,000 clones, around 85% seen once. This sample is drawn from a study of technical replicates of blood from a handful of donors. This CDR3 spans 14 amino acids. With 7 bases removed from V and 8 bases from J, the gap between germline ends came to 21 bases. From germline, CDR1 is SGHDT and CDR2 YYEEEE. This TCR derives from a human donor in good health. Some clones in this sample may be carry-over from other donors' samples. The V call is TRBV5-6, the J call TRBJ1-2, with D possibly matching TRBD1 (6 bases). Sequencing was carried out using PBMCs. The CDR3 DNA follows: TGTGCCAGCTCATTGGGGGCGACCTCTTGGGGCTACACCTTC. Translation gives CASSLGATSWGYTF.